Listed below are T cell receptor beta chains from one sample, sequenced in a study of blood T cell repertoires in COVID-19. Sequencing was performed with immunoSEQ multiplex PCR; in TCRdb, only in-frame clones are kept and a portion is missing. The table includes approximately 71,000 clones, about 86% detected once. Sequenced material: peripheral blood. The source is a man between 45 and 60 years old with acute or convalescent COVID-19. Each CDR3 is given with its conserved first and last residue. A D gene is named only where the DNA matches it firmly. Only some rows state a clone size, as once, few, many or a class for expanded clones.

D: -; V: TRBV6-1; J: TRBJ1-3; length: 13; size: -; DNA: TGTGCCAGCAGTGAAGAGGCAGGGAACACCATATATTTT; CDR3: CASSEEAGNTIYF
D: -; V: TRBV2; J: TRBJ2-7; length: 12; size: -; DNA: TGTGCCAGCACTGGGCCCTACTACGAGCAGTACTTC; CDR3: CASTGPYYEQYF
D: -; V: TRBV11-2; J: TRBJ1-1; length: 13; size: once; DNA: TGTGCCAGCAGCTTTCACAAGAACACTGAAGCTTTCTTT; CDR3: CASSFHKNTEAFF
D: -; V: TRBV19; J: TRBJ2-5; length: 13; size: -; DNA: TGTGCCAGTAGTTCCGCGTACCAAGAGACCCAGTACTTC; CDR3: CASSSAYQETQYF
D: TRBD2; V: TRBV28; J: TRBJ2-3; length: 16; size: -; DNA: TGTGCCAGCAGTTTTAGCGGGAGTTCCGTCACAGATACGCAGTATTTT; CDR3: CASSFSGSSVTDTQYF
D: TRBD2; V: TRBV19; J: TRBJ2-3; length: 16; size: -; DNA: TGTGCCAGTAGTATAGGAGCGGGGGGGGGCACAGATACGCAGTATTTT; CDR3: CASSIGAGGGTDTQYF
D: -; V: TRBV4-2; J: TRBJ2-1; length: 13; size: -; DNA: TGTGCCAGCAGCCAAAGGCGGAATGGTGAGCAGTTCTTC; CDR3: CASSQRRNGEQFF
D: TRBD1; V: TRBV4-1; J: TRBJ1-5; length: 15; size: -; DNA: TGCGCCAGCAGCCAAGATCTGACAGGGTCTCAGCCCCAGCATTTT; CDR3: CASSQDLTGSQPQHF
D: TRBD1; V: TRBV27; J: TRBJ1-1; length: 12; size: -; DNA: TGTGCCAGCAGTTTCAGGGGGACTGAAGCTTTCTTT; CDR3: CASSFRGTEAFF
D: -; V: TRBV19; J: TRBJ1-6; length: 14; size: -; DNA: TGTGCCAGTAGTACTGACAGATATAATTCACCCCTCCACTTT; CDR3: CASSTDRYNSPLHF
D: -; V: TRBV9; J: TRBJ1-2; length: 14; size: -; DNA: TGTGCCAGCGGGCTTTCAGGGACTAACTATGGCTACACCTTC; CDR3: CASGLSGTNYGYTF
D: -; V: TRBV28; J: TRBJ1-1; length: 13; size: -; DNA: TGTGCCAGCAGTTTTATGTTTAGCACTGAAGCTTTCTTT; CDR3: CASSFMFSTEAFF
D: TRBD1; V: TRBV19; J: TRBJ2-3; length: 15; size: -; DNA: TGTGCCAGTCGGACCGGGACAGGGCTCGGAAATACGCAGTATTTT; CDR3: CASRTGTGLGNTQYF
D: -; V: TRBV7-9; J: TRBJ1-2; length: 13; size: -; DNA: TGTGCCAGCAGCTTAGGGGGACTAGGCGGCTACACCTTC; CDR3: CASSLGGLGGYTF
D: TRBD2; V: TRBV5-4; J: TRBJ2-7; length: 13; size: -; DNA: TGTGCCAGCTCTCGAGCGGGGGTTTACGAGCAGTACTTC; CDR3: CASSRAGVYEQYF
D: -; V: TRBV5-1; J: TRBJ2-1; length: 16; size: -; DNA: TGCGCCAGCAGCCCCGGCGCGGGAAACTCCTACAATGAGCAGTTCTTC; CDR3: CASSPGAGNSYNEQFF